Sequencing of this TCR beta chain was carried out in a study of T cell clonotyping in hematopoietic cell transplantation. Study observations and caveats: Recipient TCR diversity dropped after transplant; expanded clonotypes rose from day 30 to 180.

Libraries were prepared by immunoSEQ multiplex PCR; TCRdb keeps only in-frame clonotypes and omits some of them. The sample holds some 50,000 clones, around 84% seen once. Time point specified: recipient sample about 28 days before transplant, after cytoreduction. Notes on this clone: Antigen: not known.

Sequences were derived from peripheral blood mononuclear cells, sampled before stem cell transplant. The sequence came from a man aged 60 to 69 with myelodysplastic syndrome. Some clones in this sample may be carry-over from other donors' samples.

CDR3 sequence: CASSPIPLAGASYEQYF. The CDR3 DNA follows: TGTGCCAGCAGCCCTATACCCCTAGCGGGGGCTTCCTACGAGCAGTACTTC. The V call is TRBV7-6, the J call TRBJ2-7, with 10 positions matching TRBD2. CDR3 length: 17 residues. The junction had 11 bases not matched to a gene; V was cut back by 5 bases and J by 1 base. Germline CDR1 SGHVS, CDR2 FNYEAQ.